The 13 T cell receptor beta chains presented below share a single source sample, sequenced in a study of blood T cell repertoires in COVID-19. Profiled with immunoSEQ multiplex PCR; TCRdb holds only in-frame clones, not every one. The table has 150,000 or so clones, around 85% seen once. The sample consisted of peripheral blood. The receptors here all came from a woman aged 60-75 years with acute or convalescent COVID-19.

The gene calls are TRBV24-1 and TRBJ2-3; TRBD2 might be the D (6 bases). CDR3 length: 12 amino acids. The germline V gene has CDR1 KGHDR and CDR2 SFDVKD. Trimming pared 9 bases from V and 2 bases from J, leaving 8 bases between. In DNA, the CDR3 is TGTGCCACCGGCGGGGCCACAGATACGCAGTATTTT. Its translation: CATGGATDTQYF.

The count of this clone is one. The chain joins TRBV28 to TRBJ1-5; TRBD1 agrees at 8 bases. After removal of 5 bases from V and 8 bases from J, the junction contained 8 bases not matched to a gene. Germline CDR1 MDHEN, CDR2 SYDVKM. The length of the CDR3 is 14 residues. CDR3 nucleotides: TGTGCCAGCAGTATTACAGGGGGATTGGAGCCCCAGCATTTT. Translating it yields CASSITGGLEPQHF.

CDR3 nucleotides: TGTGCCATCGAAGTGGACAGGGGATCTGGCTACACCTTC. Its protein product is CAIEVDRGSGYTF. This sequence joins TRBV10-3 and TRBJ1-2, with 9 bases lining up with TRBD1. The CDR3 sequence is 13 residues long. The germline V gene has CDR1 ENHRY and CDR2 SYGVKD. The V gene end was trimmed by 8 bases and the J gene end by 7 bases; junction bases not matched to a gene: 8.

The chain employs TRBV6-5 and TRBJ1-3; the D is unclear. The CDR3 is 14 residues long. Trimming stripped 2 bases from V and 0 bases from J, with 5 bases between. Germline CDR1 MNHEY, CDR2 SVGAGI. The CDR3 DNA follows: TGTGCCAGCAGTTACACAGTCTCTGGAAACACCATATATTTT. Encoded protein: CASSYTVSGNTIYF.

The V call is TRBV24-1, the J call TRBJ1-6, with 8 bases aligning to TRBD1. Germline values: CDR1 KGHDR, CDR2 SFDVKD. Trimming took 4 bases from V and 8 from J; bases not matched to a gene: 9. This CDR3 has 16 amino acids. In DNA form, the CDR3 reads TGTGCCACCAGTGAAACCGGACAGGGCGGGGATTCACCCCTCCACTTT. It encodes CATSETGQGGDSPLHF.

The gene calls are TRBV15 and TRBJ1-5; a weak D match, TRBD1 (5 bases). V shed 7 bases and J shed 0 bases, with 10 bases lying between them. This CDR3 is built from 14 residues. Per the germline V gene, CDR1 is LNHNV and CDR2 is YYDKDF (reference sequence). CDR3: CATNGGYSNQPQHF. The CDR3 coding sequence is TGTGCCACCAATGGGGGGTATAGCAATCAGCCCCAGCATTTT.

The chain combines TRBV10-3 with TRBJ1-3; TRBD1 aligns across 7 bases. Germline CDR1 reads ENHRY; CDR2 reads SYGVKD. The CDR3 length is 18 residues. The trim removed 3 bases at V and 4 bases at J, leaving 15 bases unmatched. The CDR3 reads CAISDQTRTGAPGNTIYF. DNA for the CDR3: TGTGCCATCAGTGACCAAACAAGAACAGGGGCGCCAGGAAACACCATATATTTT.

The chain joins TRBV3-1 (or the pseudogene TRBV3-2) to TRBJ2-1; TRBD2 might be the D (6 bases). Trimming shortened V by 7 bases and J by 12 bases, and 28 bases separated the two germline ends. The V gene's germline CDR1 is LGHDT and CDR2 YNNKEL (reference sequence). The CDR3 covers 16 residues. Here the CDR3 DNA reads TGTGCCAGCACCGGAGGCGGGGACGGGAGATCTAAGGGGCAGTTCTTC. Encoded protein: CASTGGGDGRSKGQFF.

This chain uses TRBV27 with TRBJ2-1; tentative D call: TRBD2 (6 bases). The length of the CDR3 is 14 residues. Germline loops: CDR1 MNHEY, CDR2 SMNVEV (reference sequence). Trimming took off 2 bases at V and 4 bases at J, with 9 bases between the two ends. The CDR3 sequence: CASSLRREYNEQFF. CDR3 nucleotide sequence: TGTGCCAGCAGTTTACGCCGGGAGTACAATGAGCAGTTCTTC.

V usage is TRBV18 and J usage is TRBJ1-2; 11 bases align to TRBD1. The junction had 4 bases not matched to a gene; V was cut back by 3 bases and J by 4 bases. CDR1 is KGHSH and CDR2 is LQKENI in the germline V gene. The CDR3 is made up of 15 amino acids. CDR3 residues: CASSPRGQGAYGYTF. The CDR3 DNA sequence: TGTGCCAGCTCACCGCGAGGACAGGGGGCCTATGGCTACACCTTC.

The rearrangement joins TRBV15 to TRBJ2-2; TRBD1 is a possible D gene (6 bases). Trimming cost V 1 base and J 1 base, with 10 bases left between them. The CDR3 runs to 16 residues. Germline values: CDR1 LNHNV, CDR2 YYDKDF (reference sequence). DNA for the CDR3: TGTGCCACCAGCAGAGTCAGGGGATTGAACACCGGGGAGCTGTTTTTT. This codes for CATSRVRGLNTGELFF.

The sample holds one count of this clone. The chain employs TRBV28 and TRBJ2-1; D perhaps matches TRBD2 (6 bases). V was shortened by 6 bases and J by 4 bases, with 10 bases between the two germline ends. The V gene's germline CDR1 is MDHEN and CDR2 SYDVKM. The CDR3 spans 13 residues. CDR3 nucleotides: TGTGCCAGCAGCTTCGGAGGGTACAATGAGCAGTTCTTC. Translating gives CASSFGGYNEQFF.

The chain recombines TRBV18 with TRBJ2-1; maybe TRBD2 (6 bases). Trimming stripped 2 bases from V and 6 bases from J, with 17 bases between. CDR3 size: 16 residues. From germline, CDR1 is KGHSH and CDR2 LQKENI. The CDR3 region has the DNA TGTGCCAGCTCACCAGGTAGTCCGGGACTGGCCAATGAGCAGTTCTTC. Translation gives CASSPGSPGLANEQFF.